The T cell receptor (beta chain) under discussion was sequenced for a study of blood T cells in healthy people across ages. This clonotype has ten or more counts. The use of a sample-barcoded 5' primer and a J-beta primer mix characterized a second PCR of roughly 7 to 12 cycles. Via MiXCR, TCRdb re-called the 5' RACE reads, giving one row per CDR3 protein. Of 550,000 to 800,000 distinct CDR3 sequences in the sample, over 20% were seen once. V lost 7 bases to trimming and J lost 5 bases; unmatched junction nucleotides: 12. Germline CDR1 LGHDT, CDR2 YNNKEL (reference sequence). CDR3 length: 16 residues.

The clonotype originates from a man between 65 and 85 years old in good health. This rearrangement joins TRBV3-1 to TRBJ2-1; the match to TRBD2 covers 9 bases. The specimen sequenced was blood. CDR3 in amino acids: CASTRGSGRYNNEQFF. The CDR3 region has the DNA TGTGCCAGCACTCGGGGTAGCGGGAGATACAACAATGAGCAGTTCTTC.